What follows is one T cell receptor beta chain and its context. As yet, its antigen is unknown. This entry comes from a study of T cell responses to AZD1222 COVID-19 vaccine. General study findings and limits: Researchers took repertoire samples only after the peak T cell response had come. At baseline, just a handful of AZD1222 recipients tested seropositive. Among spike-specific TCRs, nearly half reportedly target unmutated variant regions. White British donors predominated, females outnumbered males, and clonal diversity was possibly underestimated.

Profiled with immunoSEQ multiplex PCR; TCRdb holds only in-frame clones, not every one. The sample shows about 56,000 clones, approximately 89% of them seen only once. V lost 1 base to trimming and J lost 6 bases, with 13 bases between them. The germline CDR1 and CDR2 sequences are SEHNR and FQNEAQ (reference sequence). The CDR3 runs 14 residues. The TCR comes from an adult in good health. The V and J genes are TRBV7-9 and TRBJ2-7, with D possibly being TRBD1 (6 bases). This sample comprised peripheral blood, obtained on day 0 of AZD1222 vaccination. The chain's CDR3 is CASSLEPPRGEQYF. The CDR3, as DNA: TGTGCCAGCAGCTTAGAGCCTCCCAGGGGCGAGCAGTACTTC. The full variable domain, with the rest looked up from reference TRBV7-9 and TRBJ2-7, is DTGVSQNPRHKITKRGQNVTFRCDPISEHNRLYWYRQTLGQGPEFLTYFQNEAQLEKSRLLSDRFSAERPKGSFSTLEIQRTEQGDSAMYLCASSLEPPRGEQYFGPGTRLTVT.